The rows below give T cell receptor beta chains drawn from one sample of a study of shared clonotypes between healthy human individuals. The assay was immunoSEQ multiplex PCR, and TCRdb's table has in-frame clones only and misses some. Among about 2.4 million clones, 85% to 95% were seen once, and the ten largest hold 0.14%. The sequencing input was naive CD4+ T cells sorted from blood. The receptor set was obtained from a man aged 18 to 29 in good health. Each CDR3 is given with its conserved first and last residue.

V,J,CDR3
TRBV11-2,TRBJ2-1,CASSLVWSNEQFF
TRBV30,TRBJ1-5,CAWSGRGNDQPQHF
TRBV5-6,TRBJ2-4,CASSPASGAKNIQYF
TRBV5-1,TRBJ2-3,CASSLGGGTDTQYF
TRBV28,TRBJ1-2,CASKYAGQGAGANYGYTF
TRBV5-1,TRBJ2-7,CASSLEGYYEQYF
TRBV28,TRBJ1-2,CASSSDRSANYGYTF
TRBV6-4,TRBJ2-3,CASSPDRGTDTQYF
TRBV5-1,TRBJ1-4,CASSLNGNNEKLFF
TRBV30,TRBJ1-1,CAWSRSVTEAFF
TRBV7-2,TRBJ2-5,CASSLDGRAETQYF
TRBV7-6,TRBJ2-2,CASQGDNTGELFF
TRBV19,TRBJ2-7,CASSPNSGGDYEQYF
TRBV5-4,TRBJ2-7,CASTRGGTSGSYEQYF
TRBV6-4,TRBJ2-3,CASTSTDTQYF
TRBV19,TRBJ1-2,CATGRALYGYTF
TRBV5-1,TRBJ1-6,CASSLEGPGGNSPLHF
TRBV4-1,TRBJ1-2,CASSPDQGGYGYTF
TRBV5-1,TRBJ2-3,CASSIGTDTQYF
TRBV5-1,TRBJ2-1,CASSLVQRAIYNEQFF
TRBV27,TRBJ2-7,CASSSLLARLSRYEQYF
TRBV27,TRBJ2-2,CASKDSDTMNTGELFF
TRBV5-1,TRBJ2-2,CASSLELGYTGELFF
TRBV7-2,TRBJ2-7,CASSPAGLASHEQYF
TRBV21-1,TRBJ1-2,CASSKEGAGEKNTF
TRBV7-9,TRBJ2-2,CASSADRGWDTGELFF
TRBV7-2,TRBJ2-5,CASSRTSGQETQYF
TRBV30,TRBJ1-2,CAWSRRRGAGGYTF
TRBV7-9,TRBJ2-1,CASSFQGGGYNEQFF
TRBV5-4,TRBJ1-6,CASSSPRDGSPLHF
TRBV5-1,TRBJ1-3,CASSPFGEGGNTIYF
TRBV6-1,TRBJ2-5,CASSGQGWETQYF
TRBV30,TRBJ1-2,CAWSTGQFRDGYTF
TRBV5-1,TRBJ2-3,CASSSPRGRQTTDTQYF
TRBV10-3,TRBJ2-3,CAISGPGGDTQYF
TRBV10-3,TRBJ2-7,CAISPDFLSSYEQYF
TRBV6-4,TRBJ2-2,CASRGGSGTGELFF
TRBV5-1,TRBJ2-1,CASRTSGSSYNEQFF
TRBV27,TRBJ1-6,CASSNSNYNSPLHF
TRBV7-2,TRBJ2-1,CASSLGNGGRGEQFF
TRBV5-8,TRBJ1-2,CASSLDPGNYGYTF
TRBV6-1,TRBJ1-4,CASRLGEGANEKLFF
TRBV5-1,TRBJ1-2,CASSFGVIVTF
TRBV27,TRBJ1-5,CASSLSIGQGGNQPQHF
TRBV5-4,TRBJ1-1,CASSLVTDGNTEAFF
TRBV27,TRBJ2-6,CASSLRGDSGANVLTF
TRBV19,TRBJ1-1,CASSIFSGQGRTEAFF
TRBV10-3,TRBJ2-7,CAISDSGVREQYF
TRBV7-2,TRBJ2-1,CASSLAGTGGYNEQFF
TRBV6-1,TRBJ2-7,CASLDPGLPYEQYF
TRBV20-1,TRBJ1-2,CSGPGFFTF
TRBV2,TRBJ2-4,CASSADREGRNIQYF
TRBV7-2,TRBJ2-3,CASSFTRLDTQYF
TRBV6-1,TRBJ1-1,CASTPMTGKKAFF
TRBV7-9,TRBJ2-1,CASSLDRTYNEQFF
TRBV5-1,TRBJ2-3,CASSLAETGADTQYF
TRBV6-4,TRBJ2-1,CASSDQGNNEQFF